This T cell receptor beta chain was sequenced in a study of early T cells in non-severe SARS-CoV-2 infection. Study background: Unsorted whole blood bulk RNA was sequenced, with unpaired chains.

Study observations and caveats: Private and CD4 specificities were missed by VDJdb matching, which favored anti-spike CD8 responses.

Germline V gives CDR1 SGHTA, CDR2 FQGNSA. There are 15 residues in the CDR3. Deletions cut 1 base from V and 6 bases from J, with 13 bases between. This clonotype showed up many times. What it recognizes is unknown. Individual cDNA molecules were tagged with unique molecular identifiers. TCRdb itself ran the 5' RACE reads through MiXCR, one entry per CDR3 protein. In the table there are some 29,000 distinct CDR3 sequences, roughly 5.3% of which are singletons. The origin of this receptor is an adult who was a healthcare worker with PCR-confirmed SARS-CoV-2 infection or an uninfected control (not recorded which). The sequencing sample was made of whole blood. The chain uses TRBV7-2 and TRBJ2-1, with D maybe TRBD1 (6 bases). DNA of the CDR3: TGTGCCAGCAGCTTAGTAGGGGGAGCCGGCAATGAGCAGTTCTTC. This codes for CASSLVGGAGNEQFF.